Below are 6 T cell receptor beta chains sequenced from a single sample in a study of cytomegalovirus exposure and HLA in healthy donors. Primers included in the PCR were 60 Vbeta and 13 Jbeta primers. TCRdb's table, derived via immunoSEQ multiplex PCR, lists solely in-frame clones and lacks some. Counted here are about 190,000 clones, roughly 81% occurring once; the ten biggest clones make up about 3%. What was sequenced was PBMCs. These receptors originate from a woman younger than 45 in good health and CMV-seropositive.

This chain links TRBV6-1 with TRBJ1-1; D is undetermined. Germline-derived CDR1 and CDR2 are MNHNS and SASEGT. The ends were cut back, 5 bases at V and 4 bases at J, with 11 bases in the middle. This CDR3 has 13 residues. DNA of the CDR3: TGTGCCAGCAGTTCCCAGGCCTCCACTGAAGCTTTCTTT. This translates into CASSSQASTEAFF.

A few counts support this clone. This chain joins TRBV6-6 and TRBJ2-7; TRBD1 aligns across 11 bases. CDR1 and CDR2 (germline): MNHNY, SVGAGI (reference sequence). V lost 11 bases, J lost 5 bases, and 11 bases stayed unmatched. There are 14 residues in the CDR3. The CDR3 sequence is CASQTGTGGHEQYF. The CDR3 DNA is TGTGCCTCCCAAACCGGGACAGGGGGGCACGAGCAGTACTTC.

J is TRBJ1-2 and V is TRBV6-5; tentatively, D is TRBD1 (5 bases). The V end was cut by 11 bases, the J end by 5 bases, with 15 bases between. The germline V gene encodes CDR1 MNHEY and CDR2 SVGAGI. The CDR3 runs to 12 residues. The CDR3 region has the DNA TGTGCCCAAGCCAGGGATGCTTATGGCTACACCTTC. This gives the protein CAQARDAYGYTF.

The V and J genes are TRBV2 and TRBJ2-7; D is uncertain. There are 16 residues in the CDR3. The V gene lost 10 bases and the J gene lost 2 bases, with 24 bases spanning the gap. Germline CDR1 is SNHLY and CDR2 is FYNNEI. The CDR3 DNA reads TGTGCCATCTACGACATCACACCAGAAAACCCCTACGAGCAGTACTTC. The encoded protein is CAIYDITPENPYEQYF.

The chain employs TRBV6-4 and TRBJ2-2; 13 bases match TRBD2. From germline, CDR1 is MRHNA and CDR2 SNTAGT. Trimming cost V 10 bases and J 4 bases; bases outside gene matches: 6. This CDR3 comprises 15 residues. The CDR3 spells CAISWTSGSTGELFF. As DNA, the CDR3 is TGTGCCATCTCCTGGACTAGCGGGAGCACCGGGGAGCTGTTTTTT.

Here the CDR3 reads CASSPGTSGRKLNIQYF. In nucleotides, the CDR3 is TGTGCCAGCAGCCCCGGGACTAGCGGGAGGAAATTGAACATTCAGTACTTC. The chain recombines TRBV11-3 with TRBJ2-4; 15 bases are shared with TRBD2. The CDR3 totals 17 residues. The junction had 9 bases not matched to a gene; V was cut back by 5 bases and J by 7 bases. Germline-derived CDR1 and CDR2 are SGHNT and YENEEA.